The rows below give T cell receptor beta chains drawn from one sample of a study of T cells in localized non-small cell lung cancer. Profiled with immunoSEQ multiplex PCR; TCRdb holds only in-frame clones, not every one. The profile shows 70,000 to 95,000 clones, approximately 90% of them singletons. The material sequenced was PBMCs, taken before any cancer treatment. These receptors came from a woman aged 35-70 years with stage II squamous cell lung carcinoma. CDR3s include the opening cysteine and the closing phenylalanine or tryptophan. Each record gives: J gene, CDR3 length, D gene, V gene, clone size, CDR3 protein, CDR3 DNA. A D gene is named only where the DNA matches it firmly. Clone size is shown for a subset of rows, as once, few, many or a class of expanded clone.

J gene: TRBJ1-2; CDR3 length: 14; D gene: TRBD1; V gene: TRBV2; clone size: -; CDR3 protein: CASTDRAGSNGYTF; CDR3 DNA: TGTGCCAGCACGGACAGGGCTGGTAGTAATGGCTACACCTTC
J gene: TRBJ2-7; CDR3 length: 17; D gene: TRBD2; V gene: TRBV9; clone size: -; CDR3 protein: CASSVPSGGPQSYEQYF; CDR3 DNA: TGTGCCAGCAGCGTACCTTCGGGAGGGCCCCAGTCCTACGAGCAGTACTTC
J gene: TRBJ1-1; CDR3 length: 14; D gene: TRBD1; V gene: TRBV4-1; clone size: -; CDR3 protein: CASSQQGVGTEAFF; CDR3 DNA: TGCGCCAGCAGCCAACAGGGGGTTGGCACTGAAGCTTTCTTT
J gene: TRBJ1-3; CDR3 length: 13; D gene: -; V gene: TRBV19; clone size: -; CDR3 protein: CASMVTTGNTIYF; CDR3 DNA: TGTGCCAGTATGGTGACAACTGGAAACACCATATATTTT
J gene: TRBJ1-3; CDR3 length: 17; D gene: -; V gene: TRBV5-4; clone size: few; CDR3 protein: CASSLSGRGGAGNTIYF; CDR3 DNA: TGTGCCAGCAGCTTGTCCGGCAGGGGAGGAGCTGGAAACACCATATATTTT
J gene: TRBJ1-1; CDR3 length: 14; D gene: -; V gene: TRBV2; clone size: -; CDR3 protein: CASSEDIGDPEAFF; CDR3 DNA: TGTGCCAGCAGTGAAGACATTGGAGATCCTGAAGCTTTCTTT
J gene: TRBJ1-2; CDR3 length: 15; D gene: -; V gene: TRBV5-6; clone size: -; CDR3 protein: CASSLDGSTNYGYTF; CDR3 DNA: TGTGCCAGCAGCTTGGACGGCAGCACTAACTATGGCTACACCTTC
J gene: TRBJ1-6; CDR3 length: 18; D gene: -; V gene: TRBV15; clone size: -; CDR3 protein: CATSRAVGVSSYNSPLHF; CDR3 DNA: TGTGCCACCAGCAGAGCGGTGGGGGTGAGCTCCTATAATTCACCCCTCCACTTT
J gene: TRBJ1-1; CDR3 length: 15; D gene: TRBD1; V gene: TRBV19; clone size: -; CDR3 protein: CASSMKDRDHTEAFF; CDR3 DNA: TGTGCCAGTAGTATGAAGGACAGGGATCACACTGAAGCTTTCTTT
J gene: TRBJ1-2; CDR3 length: 12; D gene: -; V gene: TRBV2; clone size: -; CDR3 protein: CASRGGERGYTF; CDR3 DNA: TGTGCCAGCAGAGGGGGAGAACGTGGCTACACCTTC
J gene: TRBJ1-1; CDR3 length: 14; D gene: -; V gene: TRBV4-1; clone size: -; CDR3 protein: CASSQDVRATEAFF; CDR3 DNA: TGCGCCAGCAGCCAAGATGTCCGGGCCACTGAAGCTTTCTTT
J gene: TRBJ2-3; CDR3 length: 9; D gene: -; V gene: TRBV12-2; clone size: -; CDR3 protein: CASSYTQYF; CDR3 DNA: TGTGCAAGTTCATATACGCAGTATTTT
J gene: TRBJ2-3; CDR3 length: 15; D gene: -; V gene: TRBV11-2; clone size: -; CDR3 protein: CASSFDGGGPDTQYF; CDR3 DNA: TGTGCCAGCAGCTTTGACGGCGGTGGGCCAGATACGCAGTATTTT
J gene: TRBJ2-3; CDR3 length: 15; D gene: TRBD2; V gene: TRBV29-1; clone size: -; CDR3 protein: CSLLRTSARADTQYF; CDR3 DNA: TGCAGCCTGCTGCGGACTAGCGCGAGGGCAGATACGCAGTATTTT
J gene: TRBJ1-1; CDR3 length: 14; D gene: TRBD1; V gene: TRBV28; clone size: -; CDR3 protein: CASSIRTGKTEAFF; CDR3 DNA: TGTGCCAGCAGTATAAGGACAGGGAAGACTGAAGCTTTCTTT
J gene: TRBJ2-1; CDR3 length: 15; D gene: TRBD1; V gene: TRBV6-1; clone size: -; CDR3 protein: CASGGTGGPYNEQFF; CDR3 DNA: TGTGCCAGCGGGGGGACAGGGGGCCCTTACAATGAGCAGTTCTTC
J gene: TRBJ2-2; CDR3 length: 14; D gene: TRBD1; V gene: TRBV6-5; clone size: -; CDR3 protein: CASRGITGAGELFF; CDR3 DNA: TGTGCCAGCAGAGGCATAACAGGGGCCGGGGAGCTGTTTTTT
J gene: TRBJ2-3; CDR3 length: 14; D gene: -; V gene: TRBV7-2; clone size: -; CDR3 protein: CASRAAATTDTQYF; CDR3 DNA: TGTGCCAGCAGAGCCGCGGCTACCACAGATACGCAGTATTTT
J gene: TRBJ2-4; CDR3 length: 18; D gene: TRBD1; V gene: TRBV15; clone size: -; CDR3 protein: CATSRDGRDRGFQNIQYF; CDR3 DNA: TGTGCCACCAGCAGAGATGGGCGGGACAGGGGGTTCCAAAACATTCAGTACTTC
J gene: TRBJ2-5; CDR3 length: 15; D gene: -; V gene: TRBV7-8; clone size: -; CDR3 protein: CASSSYDSGRQTQYF; CDR3 DNA: TGTGCCAGCAGCAGCTACGACTCGGGGAGACAGACCCAGTACTTC
J gene: TRBJ1-6; CDR3 length: 15; D gene: -; V gene: TRBV5-1; clone size: -; CDR3 protein: CASSIYYGNDSPLHF; CDR3 DNA: TGCGCCAGCAGCATTTATTACGGGAACGATTCACCCCTCCACTTT
J gene: TRBJ1-6; CDR3 length: 12; D gene: TRBD1; V gene: TRBV6-1; clone size: -; CDR3 protein: CAIRQGDSPLHF; CDR3 DNA: TGTGCCATAAGACAGGGGGATTCACCCCTCCACTTT
J gene: TRBJ2-6; CDR3 length: 18; D gene: -; V gene: TRBV5-1; clone size: few; CDR3 protein: CASSLVLGPASGANVLTF; CDR3 DNA: TGCGCCAGCAGCTTAGTACTAGGACCGGCCTCTGGGGCCAACGTCCTGACTTTC
J gene: TRBJ1-5; CDR3 length: 14; D gene: -; V gene: TRBV6-1; clone size: -; CDR3 protein: CASSLRGGNQPQHF; CDR3 DNA: TGTGCCAGCAGCCTTAGGGGGGGCAATCAGCCCCAGCATTTT
J gene: TRBJ2-6; CDR3 length: 16; D gene: -; V gene: TRBV19; clone size: once; CDR3 protein: CASSMETVSGANVLTF; CDR3 DNA: TGTGCCAGTAGTATGGAGACAGTCTCTGGGGCCAACGTCCTGACTTTC
J gene: TRBJ1-1; CDR3 length: 14; D gene: TRBD1; V gene: TRBV27; clone size: -; CDR3 protein: CASSLAGGYTEAFF; CDR3 DNA: TGTGCCAGCAGTTTGGCAGGGGGCTACACTGAAGCTTTCTTT
J gene: TRBJ2-7; CDR3 length: 15; D gene: TRBD1; V gene: TRBV6-1; clone size: -; CDR3 protein: CASRPDRGSNGEQYF; CDR3 DNA: TGTGCCAGCAGGCCAGACAGGGGCAGCAACGGGGAGCAGTACTTC
J gene: TRBJ2-6; CDR3 length: 12; D gene: -; V gene: TRBV10-3; clone size: -; CDR3 protein: CAIRAGANVLTF; CDR3 DNA: TGTGCCATCAGGGCTGGGGCCAACGTCCTGACTTTC
J gene: TRBJ2-3; CDR3 length: 16; D gene: TRBD2; V gene: TRBV5-6; clone size: -; CDR3 protein: CASSLGIAGGSDTQYF; CDR3 DNA: TGTGCCAGCAGCTTGGGGATAGCGGGGGGGTCGGATACGCAGTATTTT
J gene: TRBJ1-2; CDR3 length: 14; D gene: -; V gene: TRBV6-1; clone size: -; CDR3 protein: CASVNTRGFGGYTF; CDR3 DNA: TGTGCCAGCGTCAACACTCGGGGCTTTGGGGGCTACACCTTC
J gene: TRBJ2-1; CDR3 length: 16; D gene: TRBD2; V gene: TRBV27; clone size: -; CDR3 protein: CASSKQRGGIYNEQFF; CDR3 DNA: TGTGCCAGCAGTAAGCAGCGGGGGGGAATCTACAATGAGCAGTTCTTC
J gene: TRBJ2-1; CDR3 length: 13; D gene: -; V gene: TRBV7-8; clone size: once; CDR3 protein: CASSSDRNNEQFF; CDR3 DNA: TGTGCCAGCAGCTCCGACAGAAACAATGAGCAGTTCTTC
J gene: TRBJ2-4; CDR3 length: 15; D gene: -; V gene: TRBV5-8; clone size: once; CDR3 protein: CASSLEQVAKNIQYF; CDR3 DNA: TGTGCCAGCAGCTTGGAGCAGGTGGCCAAAAACATTCAGTACTTC
J gene: TRBJ2-3; CDR3 length: 12; D gene: -; V gene: TRBV5-1; clone size: -; CDR3 protein: CASSLHADTQYF; CDR3 DNA: TGCGCCAGCAGCTTGCACGCAGATACGCAGTATTTT
J gene: TRBJ2-5; CDR3 length: 15; D gene: TRBD2; V gene: TRBV5-4; clone size: once; CDR3 protein: CASSLTSGRGETQYF; CDR3 DNA: TGTGCCAGCAGCTTGACTAGCGGGAGAGGAGAGACCCAGTACTTC
J gene: TRBJ2-4; CDR3 length: 16; D gene: TRBD1; V gene: TRBV29-1; clone size: -; CDR3 protein: CSVAPDRGITKNIQYF; CDR3 DNA: TGCAGCGTGGCACCCGACAGGGGGATAACCAAAAACATTCAGTACTTC